This T cell receptor beta chain comes out of a study of T-cell memory formation after mild COVID-19. Study conclusions and caveats: Clones that shrank (day 15 to 85) were balanced CD4/CD8, whereas later expanders leaned CD4+.

The sample holds many counts of this clonotype. Its antigen is currently unknown. A much bigger clone sits one base away, suggesting this may be a read error. MiXCR, applied by TCRdb to the 5' RACE reads, yields one record per CDR3 protein. The data contain hundreds of thousands of distinct CDR3 sequences, roughly a fifth of them seen just once; the ten biggest clones take up under 8.5%. J gave up 2 bases and V 5 bases, and 1 base lay outside the gene matches. The CDR3 length is 13 residues. CDR1 is SEHNR and CDR2 is FQNEAQ in the germline V gene (reference sequence). Material for sequencing was PBMCs or a T cell subset sorted from them (not recorded which). The receptor was derived from an adult woman who had mild COVID-19 (a few samples of this study predate the infection). Cell type and time point are not known. The V call is TRBV7-9, the J call TRBJ2-7; 9 bases fit TRBD1. CDR3 sequence reads: CASSGQGTYEQYF. As DNA, the CDR3 is TGTGCCAGCAGCGGACAGGGGACCTACGAGCAGTACTTC.